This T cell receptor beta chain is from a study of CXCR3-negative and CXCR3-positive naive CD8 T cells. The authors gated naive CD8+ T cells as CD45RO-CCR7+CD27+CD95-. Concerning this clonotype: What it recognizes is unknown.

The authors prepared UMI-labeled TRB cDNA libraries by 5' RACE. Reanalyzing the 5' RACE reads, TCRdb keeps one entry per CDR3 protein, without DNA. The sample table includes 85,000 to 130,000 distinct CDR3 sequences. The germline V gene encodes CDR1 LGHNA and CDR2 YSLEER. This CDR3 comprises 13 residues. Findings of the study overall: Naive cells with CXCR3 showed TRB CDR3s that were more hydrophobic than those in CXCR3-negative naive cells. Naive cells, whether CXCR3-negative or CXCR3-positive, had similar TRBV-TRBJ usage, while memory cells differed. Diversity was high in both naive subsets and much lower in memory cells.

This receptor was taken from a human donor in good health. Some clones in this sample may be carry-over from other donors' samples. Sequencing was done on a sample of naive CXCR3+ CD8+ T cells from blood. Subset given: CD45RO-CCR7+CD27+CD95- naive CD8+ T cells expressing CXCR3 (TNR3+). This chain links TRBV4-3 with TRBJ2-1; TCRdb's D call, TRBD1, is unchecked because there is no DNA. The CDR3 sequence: CASSQTGYSEQFF.